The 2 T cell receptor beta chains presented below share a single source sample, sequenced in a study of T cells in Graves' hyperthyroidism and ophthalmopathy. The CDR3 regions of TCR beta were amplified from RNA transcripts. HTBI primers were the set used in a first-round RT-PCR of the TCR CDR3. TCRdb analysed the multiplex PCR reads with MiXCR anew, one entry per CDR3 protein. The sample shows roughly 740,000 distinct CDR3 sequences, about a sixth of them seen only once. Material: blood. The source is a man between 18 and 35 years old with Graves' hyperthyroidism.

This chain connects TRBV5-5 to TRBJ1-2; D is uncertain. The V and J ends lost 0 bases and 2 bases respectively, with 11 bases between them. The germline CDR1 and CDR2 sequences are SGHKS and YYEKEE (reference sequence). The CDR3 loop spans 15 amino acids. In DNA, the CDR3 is TGTGCCAGCAGCTTGGGGGGAGCGCGGAACTATGGCTACACCTTC. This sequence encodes CASSLGGARNYGYTF. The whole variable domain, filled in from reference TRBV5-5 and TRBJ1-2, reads DAGVTQSPTHLIKTRGQQVTLRCSPISGHKSVSWYQQVLGQGPQFIFQYYEKEERGRGNFPDRFSARQFPNYSSELNVNALLLGDSALYLCASSLGGARNYGYTFGSGTRLTVV.

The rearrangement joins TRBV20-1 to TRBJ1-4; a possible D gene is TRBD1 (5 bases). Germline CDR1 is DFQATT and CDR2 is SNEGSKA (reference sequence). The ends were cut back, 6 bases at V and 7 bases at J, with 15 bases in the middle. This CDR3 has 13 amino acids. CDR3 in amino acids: CSARSRVSEKLFF. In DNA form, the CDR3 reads TGCAGTGCCAGGTCCAGGGTCAGTGAAAAACTGTTTTTT.